This TCR beta chain is from a study of shared clonotypes between healthy human individuals (dated by TCRdb to the early 2020s). At the level of the whole study: Three men and two women, aged 18 to 49 years, made up the cohort. For each donor, CD4 naive and CD4 memory were each given three plates, CD8 naive was given two plates, and CD8 memory was given one plate. Blood TCR repertoires of a handful of healthy adults were deeply sequenced to estimate repertoire size and the extent of clonotype sharing between individuals. Libraries were prepared and TCR repertoires were sequenced by different laboratories using diverse techniques, in order to increase sequencing depth and limit assay-specific biases. Leukapheresis yielded between about 0.9 and 9.5 billion PBMCs per donor. What the research found in general, with its limitations: Even with the large sequencing depth, rarefaction of the sorted-subset datasets indicated that sequencing was incomplete. Compared with non-shared clonotypes, clonotypes shared by all four sorted-subset donors had higher generation probabilities. Sharing across several donors was observed for around 5% of naive CD4, less than 4% of naive CD8, about 2.3% of memory CD4, and approximately 0.41% of memory CD8 clonotypes. Because the study included only a small number of donors, the genetic and exposure-history diversity represented was limited. Sampling was restricted to blood, and TCR repertoires in tissue are likely to differ from TCR repertoires in blood. Estimated clonotype richness was generally larger for naive than for memory subsets. Based on pairwise subsampling, the degree of clonotype sharing among donors was expected to be affected by sequencing depth.

CD8 naive samples consisted of CD45RO-negative cells that were positively selected for CCR7, yielding a CD45RA+CCR7+ population without TemRA cells. Donors were healthy HIV-negative adults with no recently reported acute infections or vaccinations. All donors were Caucasian adults living in Nashville, Tennessee, USA. After blood collection by leukapheresis, PBMCs were isolated using Ficoll-Histopaque density gradient centrifugation and then cryopreserved in the vapor phase of liquid nitrogen. Analytical flow cytometry was used to check the purity and quantity of each magnetically sorted T cell population. From each sorted fraction, genomic DNA was isolated and quantified by UV absorbance on a Nanodrop 2000c. With respect to this clone: Its antigen has not been determined. No much larger clone is present one base from it, and per-base qualities are unavailable.

Using the deep immunoSEQ assay, multiplex PCR amplified TCR CDR3 regions from genomic DNA. Genomic DNA extracted from each cell subset was distributed evenly over all wells of several immunoSEQ 96-well plates, and each plate served as one replicate. For sorted subsets, 150 to 250 ng of genomic DNA, equivalent to some 30,000 T cell genomes, went into each replicate PCR. Purified libraries were quantified with a Qubit 3.0 fluorometer, sized on a Bioanalyzer 2100, and re-quantified with the KAPA Library Quantification kit. Every immunoSEQ 96-well plate was sequenced on a separate single-read 150-cycle Illumina NextSeq 550 flow cell. The study's own analysis went as follows. Because the immunoSEQ output included only junctional sequences and no quality scores, the filtering could not be the same as the filtering used for full-length reads. Sequences were annotated with PyIR, a Python wrapper for IgBLAST v1.9, using IMGT germline references to assign V/J genes and CDR3. Reads with weak V/J assignments (E-value above 1e-6), missing CDR3, stop codons, out-of-frame junctions, or ambiguous translated residues were removed. A V3J clonotype was defined by an identical inferred V gene, J gene, and CDR3 amino acid sequence. To compute the percentage overlap between repertoires, the number of shared unique clonotypes was divided by the size of the smaller repertoire. Three approaches were used to assess repertoire richness: RTK rarefaction, the Chao1 estimator, and Recon v2.1 estimates of unobserved clonotypes. Generation probabilities for all TCRbeta clonotypes obtained by the gDNA method from a few donors were computed using OLGA. TCRdb carries this immuneACCESS record with in-frame sequences only. Its versions omit some clonotypes, under half of them owing to an unresolved V gene in the studies checked, with the rest unexplained. V and J calls and clone size are as listed in that table; D and trimming were resolved from the DNA. Recorded for this sample are about 2.1 million clones; about 93% of them occurred a single time. The ten biggest clones cover 1.7% of the sample.

For CDR1 and CDR2, the germline V gene lists MNHEY and SVGAGI. V gives up 5 bases and J gives up 1 base, and the segment between their germline ends measures 8 bases. From its cysteine to its phenylalanine, the CDR3 spans 13 amino acids. Here the CDR3 DNA is all that survives: 39 bases in frame from base 1. This sequence uses TRBV6-5 and TRBJ1-1, with the D segment identity uncertain. The source material was naive CD8+ T cells from PBMCs. The cell subset or site label, read with the paper, signifies: CD45RA+CCR7+. This TCR came from a man between 18 and 35 years old in good health. Some clones in this sample may be carry-over from other donors' samples. The nucleotides read TGTGCCAGCAGTGCCAGAGCGAACACTGAAGCTTTCTTT. Translation gives CASSARANTEAFF.